What follows are 8 T cell receptor beta chains derived from one specimen sequenced in a study of T-cell memory formation after mild COVID-19. Using its own MiXCR run on the 5' RACE reads, TCRdb lists one record per CDR3 protein. The sample lists 350,000 to 400,000 distinct CDR3 sequences, around 21% occurring once. Sequencing input: PBMCs or a T cell subset sorted from them (not recorded which). These TCRs come from an adult woman who had mild COVID-19 (a few samples of this study predate the infection). Cell type and time point are not known.

In this sample, this clonotype turned up once. The rearrangement links TRBV18 to TRBJ2-1; 7 nucleotides align to TRBD2. The V and J ends lost 4 bases and 3 bases, in that order; junction bases with no gene match: 6. This CDR3 spans 15 amino acids. Looked up from germline, CDR1 is KGHSH and CDR2 is LQKENI. CDR3: CASSLTGLIYNEQFF. The CDR3 DNA reads TGTGCCAGCTCACTCACGGGACTAATCTACAATGAGCAGTTCTTC.

This clonotype was detected a few times. The V and J genes are TRBV6-2 or TRBV6-3 and TRBJ2-5, with 12 bases aligning to TRBD1. Germline-derived CDR1 and CDR2 are MNHEY and SVGEGT. CDR3 length: 13 amino acids. The J segment lost 7 bases and the V segment lost 5 bases, leaving 2 bases of the junction unmatched. In nucleotides, the CDR3 is TGTGCCAGCAGTGGGACAGGGGGCGGGACCCAGTACTTC. This codes for CASSGTGGGTQYF.

This clonotype was counted only a few times. The chain carries TRBV12-3 or TRBV12-4 and TRBJ1-2, with TRBD1 matching over 7 bases. CDR3 size: 14 residues. The J segment lost 4 bases and the V segment lost 7 bases, leaving 9 bases of the junction unmatched. Here the CDR3 DNA reads TGTGCCAGCACCGACAGGGCCACTGTCTATGGCTACACCTTC. Encoded protein: CASTDRATVYGYTF.

The chain recombines TRBV7-2 with TRBJ1-1; D unclear. Germline loops: CDR1 SGHTA, CDR2 FQGNSA. The CDR3 contains 16 residues. Between the trimmed V and J ends, which lost 1 base and 2 bases, there was a span of 14 bases. This CDR3 reads CASSLESLKTNTEAFF. DNA for the CDR3: TGTGCCAGCAGCTTAGAATCGCTTAAAACCAACACTGAAGCTTTCTTT. Based on the CDR3 plus reference TRBV7-2 and TRBJ1-1, the full variable domain is GAGVSQSPSNKVTEKGKDVELRCDPISGHTALYWYRQSLGQGLEFLIYFQGNSAPDKSGLPSDRFSAERTGGSVSTLTIQRTQQEDSAVYLCASSLESLKTNTEAFFGQGTRLTVV.

This clonotype was counted a few times. The rearrangement uses TRBV15 and TRBJ1-2, with unresolved D. This CDR3 comprises 14 residues. V was clipped by 0 bases and J by 4 bases, with 9 bases between them. In germline, CDR1 is LNHNV, CDR2 YYDKDF (reference sequence). The CDR3 spells CATSREGEGYGYTF. The DNA for the CDR3 is TGTGCCACCAGCAGAGAAGGAGAGGGCTATGGCTACACCTTC.

The chain joins TRBV12-3 or TRBV12-4 to TRBJ2-1; TRBD2 agrees at 10 bases. CDR3 size: 16 residues. V lost 5 bases to trimming and J lost 8 bases; unmatched junction nucleotides: 12. The CDR3 is CASSLLLGLAYYEQFF. The DNA for the CDR3 is TGTGCCAGCAGTCTCTTGCTGGGACTAGCGTATTATGAGCAGTTCTTC.

The rearrangement links TRBV4-2 to TRBJ2-5, with D tentatively TRBD2 (5 bases). Germline-derived CDR1 and CDR2 are LGHNA and YNFKEQ. Trimming shortened V by 1 base and J by 1 base, and 10 bases separated the two germline ends. CDR3 length: 15 amino acids. The CDR3 DNA reads as TGTGCCAGCAGCCAAGTGATAGCGACCCAAGAGACCCAGTACTTC. This codes for CASSQVIATQETQYF.

In this sample, this clonotype turned up many times. The J gene is TRBJ2-2, the V gene TRBV5-1, with D tentatively TRBD1 (6 bases). Germline CDR1 and CDR2: SGHRS and YFSETQ. There are 16 residues in the CDR3. Trimming stripped 0 bases from V and 7 bases from J, with 16 bases between. For the CDR3, the DNA is TGCGCCAGCAGCTTGGCCCTTGGGGGCTCGGACGGGGAGCTGTTTTTT. Translating gives CASSLALGGSDGELFF.